These 9 T cell receptor beta chains were sequenced from one sample in a study of T cell changes during pregnancy in multiple sclerosis. Assay: immunoSEQ multiplex PCR; the TCRdb copy retains only in-frame clones and omits some. There are under 120,000 clones in the sample; 90% to 95% occur only once, and about 3.5% lies in the top ten. The sample consisted of peripheral blood, taken after pregnancy. The receptors come from a female donor with multiple sclerosis, enrolled in a pregnancy study.

In this sample, this clone turned up once. The chain is built from TRBV5-4 and TRBJ1-1; TRBD1 matches 7 bases. Germline-derived CDR1 and CDR2 are SGHNT and YYREEE (reference sequence). CDR3 size: 15 residues. Germline trimming cut 4 bases from V and 1 base from J; bases unmatched to any gene: 7. In DNA, the CDR3 is TGTGCCAGCAGCCGGGCCCAGGGGGAGAACACTGAAGCTTTCTTT. Protein sequence: CASSRAQGENTEAFF.

The chain uses TRBV21-1 and TRBJ1-5; the table gives TRBD1 as D, unverified against the DNA. TRBV21-1 is noted as a pseudogene. The CDR3 contains 15 residues. Here the CDR3 DNA reads TGTGCCAGCGTACGGGACAGAGCCCGGAATCAGCCCCAGCATTTT. Translation gives CASVRDRARNQPQHF.

V gene TRBV5-6 combines with J gene TRBJ2-1; D uncertain. Per the germline V gene, CDR1 is SGHDT and CDR2 is YYEEEE. The CDR3 contains 12 residues. Trimming left V 0 bases short and J 8 bases short, with 6 bases between. The CDR3 DNA reads TGTGCCAGCAGCTTGGGAGTGGATGAGCAGTTCTTC. Its translation is CASSLGVDEQFF.

This chain links TRBV27 with TRBJ1-1; no clear D. This CDR3 has 13 amino acids. The germline CDR1 and CDR2 sequences are MNHEY and SMNVEV (reference sequence). V gave up 3 bases and J gave up 1 base, with 6 bases separating them. The CDR3 protein is CASSFAGNTEAFF. The CDR3 DNA follows: TGTGCCAGCAGTTTTGCAGGGAACACTGAAGCTTTCTTT.

This clone was observed once. This chain connects TRBV5-4 to TRBJ1-4; D unclear. The CDR3 has 13 residues. Germline lookup yields CDR1 SGHNT and CDR2 YYREEE (reference sequence). The V and J ends lost 3 bases and 0 bases respectively, with 3 bases between them. CDR3 nucleotide sequence: TGTGCCAGCAGCTCTACAACTAATGAAAAACTGTTTTTT. This translates into CASSSTTNEKLFF.

This clone is a singleton in its sample. This sequence joins TRBV7-2 and TRBJ1-4; TRBD1 is a possible D gene (6 bases). CDR3 length equals 15 residues. V gave up 4 bases and J gave up 7 bases, with 16 bases separating them. Germline values: CDR1 SGHTA, CDR2 FQGNSA. CDR3 sequence (DNA): TGTGCCAGCAGCTACTACCAGGGGAAGGGTGAAAAACTGTTTTTT. Its translation is CASSYYQGKGEKLFF.

This chain links TRBV10-1 with TRBJ1-1; D perhaps matches TRBD1 (6 bases). Trimming left V 8 bases short and J 10 bases short, with 20 bases between. Germline V gene data show CDR1 as WNHNN and CDR2 as SYGVQD (reference sequence). The CDR3 is 13 residues long. The CDR3 loop reads CASSMDLQGGAFF. In DNA form, the CDR3 reads TGCGCCAGCTCGATGGACCTCCAAGGGGGAGCTTTCTTT.

V usage is TRBV28 and J usage is TRBJ1-2; TRBD1 matches at 9 bases. Germline loops: CDR1 MDHEN, CDR2 SYDVKM. Trimming at V came to 6 bases and at J to 5 bases, leaving 7 bases not matched to a gene. CDR3 length: 14 amino acids. The CDR3, as DNA: TGTGCCAGCAGCCGGGGACAGGGAGGGTATGGCTACACCTTC. Its protein is CASSRGQGGYGYTF.

The J gene is TRBJ2-7, the V gene TRBV27, with D tentatively TRBD2 (5 bases). This CDR3 region has 12 residues. Germline CDR1 MNHEY, CDR2 SMNVEV (reference sequence). With 6 bases removed from V and 3 bases from J, the gap between germline ends came to 9 bases. CDR3: CASSLGGYEQYF. The CDR3 DNA follows: TGTGCCAGCAGCCTAGGAGGCTACGAGCAGTACTTC.